These 8 T cell receptor beta chains were all obtained from the same sample, sequenced in a study of blood T cell repertoires in COVID-19. TCRdb's table, derived via immunoSEQ multiplex PCR, lists solely in-frame clones and lacks some. This table has under 350,000 clones, around 92% appearing once. The specimen sequenced was PBMCs or T cells enriched from blood (not recorded which). The receptors originated from a woman in her sixties who had recovered from COVID-19.

Note on this clone: This sample also contains other DNA sequences that code for the same CDR3. The chain is built from TRBV28 and TRBJ2-7; D unresolved. Deletions cut 1 base from V and 3 bases from J, with 4 bases between. CDR1 and CDR2 from the germline V gene are MDHEN and SYDVKM. The CDR3 has 12 amino acids. The CDR3 nucleotides read TGTGCCAGCAGTTTATCGAGCTACGAGCAGTACTTC. Translated, it gives CASSLSSYEQYF.

V gene TRBV11-2 combines with J gene TRBJ2-1; 12 bases fit TRBD2. The CDR3 contains 15 residues. The germline V gene encodes CDR1 SGHAT and CDR2 FQNNGV. Unmatched junction bases numbered 10, after V lost 8 bases and J lost 8 bases. CDR3 coding DNA: TGTGCCAGCCAAAAGCCCGGACTAGCGGGGTATGAGCAGTTCTTC. Protein sequence: CASQKPGLAGYEQFF. Looking up the rest from reference TRBV11-2 and TRBJ2-1 gives the full variable domain: EAGVAQSPRYKIIEKRQSVAFWCNPISGHATLYWYQQILGQGPKLLIQFQNNGVVDDSQLPKDRFSAERLKGVDSTLKIQPAKLEDSAVYLCASQKPGLAGYEQFFGPGTRLTVL.

This rearrangement joins TRBV7-9 to TRBJ1-1; D not resolved. The CDR3 runs 14 residues. The germline V gene has CDR1 SEHNR and CDR2 FQNEAQ (reference sequence). Trimming pared 2 bases from V and 0 bases from J, leaving 7 bases between. As DNA, the CDR3 is TGTGCCAGCAGCTTAAGAGGCCTGAACACTGAAGCTTTCTTT. It yields the protein CASSLRGLNTEAFF.

The chain couples TRBV7-8 to TRBJ1-2; 8 bases agree with TRBD1. The CDR3 totals 15 residues. The germline V gene has CDR1 SGHVS and CDR2 FQNEAQ. Germline trimming cut 4 bases from V and 8 bases from J; bases unmatched to any gene: 12. As DNA, the CDR3 is TGTGCCAGCAGCTCCCCGGACAGGGAAGAGTGGGGCTACACCTTC. It yields the protein CASSSPDREEWGYTF.

V usage is TRBV7-2 and J usage is TRBJ2-7, with D possibly matching TRBD2 (6 bases). Deletions cut 1 base from V and 2 bases from J, with 15 bases between. The germline V gene encodes CDR1 SGHTA and CDR2 FQGNSA. CDR3 length: 16 amino acids. The CDR3 nucleotides read TGTGCCAGCAGCTTAGAGTGGGACTGGGCGACCTACGAGCAGTACTTC. Residues: CASSLEWDWATYEQYF.

The rearrangement links TRBV28 to TRBJ2-1; 11 positions match TRBD2. V shed 6 bases, J shed 2 bases, and the junction held 6 bases outside the gene matches. The CDR3 sequence is 16 residues long. CDR1 is MDHEN and CDR2 is SYDVKM in the germline V gene. CDR3 amino acids: CASRPGTSGTYNEQFF. CDR3 DNA: TGTGCCAGCAGACCCGGGACTAGCGGAACCTACAATGAGCAGTTCTTC.

This clone came up a few times. The chain has TRBV20-1 and TRBJ2-1, with 11 bases lining up with TRBD2. V was clipped by 3 bases and J by 8 bases; unmatched bases: 6. The CDR3 sequence is 14 residues long. CDR1 DFQATT and CDR2 SNEGSKA come from the germline V gene (reference sequence). The CDR3 DNA is TGCAGTGCTAGTAGGTCTAGCGGGGGGTATGAGCAGTTCTTC. Amino acid sequence: CSASRSSGGYEQFF.

The rearrangement links TRBV28 to TRBJ2-1; D might be TRBD1 (5 bases). V was clipped by 2 bases and J by 7 bases, with 12 bases between them. Germline CDR1 reads MDHEN; CDR2 reads SYDVKM. The CDR3 spans 14 residues. This CDR3 reads CASSLPAKGNEQFF. Written as DNA, the CDR3 is TGTGCCAGCAGTTTACCCGCGAAGGGGAATGAGCAGTTCTTC.